This record concerns one TCR beta chain sequence. This CDR3 region has 16 residues. CDR1 is SGHAT, CDR2 FQNNGV, per germline. V trimming: 1 base; J trimming: 5 bases; junction bases outside the gene matches: 7. This record comes from a study of cytomegalovirus exposure and HLA in healthy donors. Across the study: Membership in the Caucasian-associated ancestry cluster was found for 81% of 350 to 450 genotyped donors.

The PCR made use of 60 Vbeta and 13 Jbeta primers. Sequencing was performed with immunoSEQ multiplex PCR; in TCRdb, only in-frame clones are kept and a portion is missing. The table records 150,000 to 200,000 clones, 80% to 85% of them present only once. The genes are TRBV11-2 and TRBJ2-5; 10 bases agree with TRBD2. This receptor was obtained from a girl aged 2 to 9 in good health and CMV-seropositive. The sequenced sample was PBMCs. The CDR3 region is CASSLVSSGRGETQYF. Written as DNA, the CDR3 is TGTGCCAGCAGCTTAGTGTCTAGCGGGAGAGGGGAGACCCAGTACTTC.